The 23 T cell receptor beta chains reported below all come from one sample, sequenced in a study of metastatic and nonmetastatic thyroid tumors. TCRdb re-processed the PCR reads through MiXCR. This table holds roughly 9,900 clones, around 30% found once. No patient had received any treatment before thyroid surgery. Sequencing was done on a sample of tumor tissue. The receptors derive from a male donor with papillary thyroid cancer or a benign thyroid nodule (not recorded which). Some clones in this sample may be carry-over from other donors' samples.

This clone has ten or more counts. One junction end does not reproduce the germline sequence, and a read error may be involved. In the same sample, other DNA sequences code for this CDR3. This chain links TRBV27 with TRBJ2-7, with 7 bases that match TRBD2. Germline V gene lookup returns CDR1 MNHEY and CDR2 SMNVEV (reference sequence). The CDR3 totals 14 residues. CDR3 loop: CASSLAGDVYEQYF. DNA of the CDR3: TGTGCCAGCAGTTTAGCGGGAGATGTCTACGAGCAGTATTTC.

Many counts were recorded for this clone. The rearrangement joins TRBV10-3 to TRBJ2-1; 14 positions match TRBD2. After removal of 2 bases from V and 6 bases from J, the junction contained 0 bases not matched to a gene. The CDR3 is 15 residues long. Germline V gene data show CDR1 as ENHRY and CDR2 as SYGVKD. The CDR3 region is CAISEGLAGGNEQFF. The CDR3 DNA sequence: TGTGCCATCAGTGAGGGACTAGCGGGAGGCAATGAGCAGTTCTTC.

This clone was seen repeatedly, ten times or more. The chain recombines TRBV29-1 with TRBJ1-2; D might be TRBD1 (5 bases). Germline V gene lookup returns CDR1 SQVTM and CDR2 ANQGSEA. With 5 bases removed from V and 1 base from J, the gap between germline ends came to 11 bases. There are 13 residues in the CDR3. This CDR3 reads CSVSTGDNYGYTF. In DNA form, the CDR3 reads TGCAGCGTTTCTACAGGAGATAACTATGGCTACACCTTC.

This clone was seen a few times. The chain links TRBV19 to TRBJ2-3; 10 bases map to TRBD2. The CDR3 is 15 residues long. Trimming at V came to 3 bases and at J to 4 bases, leaving 4 bases not matched to a gene. Germline V lookup: CDR1 LNHDA, CDR2 SQIVND (reference sequence). CDR3 sequence reads: CASSIRLAGADTQYF. CDR3 in DNA: TGTGCCAGTAGTATCAGGCTAGCGGGAGCAGATACGCAGTATTTT.

The chain links TRBV30 to TRBJ2-6, with D hard to call. This CDR3 comprises 13 residues. CDR1 GTSNPN and CDR2 SVGIG come from the germline V gene (reference sequence). V lost 0 bases, J lost 3 bases, and 3 bases lay in between. The CDR3 loop reads CAWSVGGANVLTF. In DNA form, the CDR3 reads TGTGCCTGGAGTGTAGGTGGGGCCAACGTCCTGACTTTC.

V is TRBV7-6 and J is TRBJ2-1; the match to TRBD1 covers 8 bases. The V gene end was trimmed by 3 bases and the J gene end by 9 bases; junction bases not matched to a gene: 7. Germline values: CDR1 SGHVS, CDR2 FNYEAQ. The CDR3 is made up of 14 amino acids. The CDR3 nucleotides are TGTGCCAGCAGCTTCGACCAGGGGGCCGGTGAGCAGTTCTTC. Translated, it gives CASSFDQGAGEQFF.

There are a few counts of this clone. V usage is TRBV27 and J usage is TRBJ2-1; the match to TRBD2 covers 9 bases. CDR3 length: 17 residues. The junction had 8 bases not matched to a gene; V was cut back by 5 bases and J by 0 bases. Germline lookup yields CDR1 MNHEY and CDR2 SMNVEV (reference sequence). CDR3 residues: CASSAGLAGASYNEQFF. The CDR3 nucleotides read TGTGCCAGCAGTGCGGGACTAGCCGGAGCCTCCTACAATGAGCAGTTCTTC.

In its sample, this clone was seen many times. The chain links TRBV10-2 to TRBJ2-3; no clear D. V was trimmed by 1 base and J by 5 bases, leaving 13 bases between them. The germline V gene has CDR1 WSHSY and CDR2 SAAADI. The CDR3 contains 15 residues. The CDR3, as DNA: TGCGCCAGCAGTGAGTTAGACAAGCTGGGAGATACGCAGTATTTT. It codes for CASSELDKLGDTQYF.

This clone is termed medium-sized. The J gene is TRBJ1-3, the V gene TRBV7-9, with D uncertain. This CDR3 spans 15 amino acids. V lost 1 base and J 4 bases, leaving 11 bases between the germline ends. The germline CDR1 and CDR2 sequences are SEHNR and FQNEAQ (reference sequence). The CDR3 is CASSLVKDSGNTIYF. Written as DNA, the CDR3 is TGTGCCAGCAGCTTAGTGAAGGATTCGGGAAACACCATATATTTT.

The chain is built from TRBV25-1 and TRBJ1-1; D unclear. Trimming took 5 bases from V and 0 from J, leaving 1 base between them. This CDR3 is 11 amino acids long. Germline V gene lookup returns CDR1 MGHDK and CDR2 SYGVNS. The CDR3 sequence: CASSLNTEAFF. CDR3 DNA sequence: TGTGCCAGCAGTCTGAACACTGAAGCTTTCTTT. Complete variable domain (other parts from reference TRBV25-1 and TRBJ1-1): EADIYQTPRYLVIGTGKKITLECSQTMGHDKMYWYQQDPGMELHLIHYSYGVNSTEKGDLSSESTVSRIRTEHFPLTLESARPSHTSQYLCASSLNTEAFFGQGTRLTVV.

This clone occurred many times. An end of the junction differs from the germline gene, which may be a read error. CDR3 loop: CASSPQALGSEF. In nucleotides, the CDR3 is TGCGCCAGCAGTCCCCAGGCCTTAGGAAGCGAGTTT. J is TRBJ1-1 and V is TRBV10-2; no clear D gene. The length of the CDR3 is 12 residues. The germline gives CDR1 WSHSY, CDR2 SAAADI.

The chain carries TRBV30 and TRBJ1-5; D uncertain. The CDR3 contains 13 residues. Germline loops: CDR1 GTSNPN, CDR2 SVGIG (reference sequence). Trimming removed 7 bases at V and 3 bases at J, with 13 bases between. The CDR3 DNA sequence: TGTGCCTTCAATCAGGCTCCCAATCAGCCCCAGCATTTT. Protein: CAFNQAPNQPQHF. Drawing the rest from reference TRBV30 and TRBJ1-5, the complete variable domain is SQTIHQWPATLVQPVGSPLSLECTVEGTSNPNLYWYRQAAGRGLQLLFYSVGIGQISSEVPQNLSASRPQDRQFILSSKKLLLSDSGFYLCAFNQAPNQPQHFGDGTRLSIL.

In the case of this clone: One end of the junction varies from germline; a read error may be responsible. The gene calls are TRBV2 and TRBJ2-6, with D unresolved. Germline V CDR1 and CDR2: SNHLY, FYNNEI. The CDR3 consists of 16 residues. The CDR3: CSSSALLGTGANVLTF. CDR3 DNA: TGTTCCAGCAGTGCCCTATTGGGTACTGGGGCCAACGTCCTGACTTTC.

This clone is medium-sized (0.01 to 0.1%) in the sample. The V gene is TRBV20-1, the J gene TRBJ1-2; D might be TRBD1 (6 bases). The CDR3 extends over 12 amino acids. Germline CDR1 reads DFQATT; CDR2 reads SNEGSKA (reference sequence). V lost 1 base to trimming and J lost 4 bases, with 7 bases between them. This CDR3 reads CSARGTAYGYTF. In DNA form, the CDR3 reads TGCAGTGCTAGAGGGACAGCCTATGGCTACACCTTC.

The V and J genes are TRBV7-3 and TRBJ2-6, with D perhaps matching TRBD1 (6 bases). Germline loops: CDR1 SGHTA, CDR2 FQGTGA. V was clipped by 3 bases and J by 2 bases, with 11 bases between them. This CDR3 has 16 residues. The CDR3, as DNA: TGTGCCAGCAGCTTTACAGGGTTGACTGGGGCCAACGTCCTGACTTTC. Translation: CASSFTGLTGANVLTF. The variable domain in full, completed from reference TRBV7-3 and TRBJ2-6, reads GAGVSQTPSNKVTEKGKYVELRCDPISGHTALYWYRQSLGQGPEFLIYFQGTGAADDSGLPNDRFFAVRPEGSVSTLKIQRTERGDSAVYLCASSFTGLTGANVLTFGAGSRLTVL.

This clone is categorized as medium-sized. The V gene is TRBV20-1, the J gene TRBJ2-3; no clear D. Trimming cost V 3 bases and J 3 bases, with 10 bases left between them. Germline CDR1 and CDR2: DFQATT and SNEGSKA (reference sequence). The CDR3 contains 13 residues. The CDR3 loop is CSASLTTTDTQYF. The DNA of the CDR3 is TGCAGTGCTAGTTTGACGACTACAGATACGCAGTATTTT.

This clone was detected ten times or more. The chain carries TRBV20-1 and TRBJ2-2; D unresolved. V lost 6 bases and J lost 0, with 11 bases in between. Germline V lookup: CDR1 DFQATT, CDR2 SNEGSKA (reference sequence). The CDR3 covers 14 residues. The CDR3 here is CSAPVIANTGELFF. In nucleotides, the CDR3 is TGCAGTGCCCCGGTAATCGCGAACACCGGGGAGCTGTTTTTT.

This clone was detected ten times or more. The chain couples TRBV16 to TRBJ2-7; D perhaps matches TRBD2 (6 bases). This CDR3 comprises 14 residues. Germline CDR1 reads KGHSY; CDR2 reads FQNENV. V was clipped by 4 bases and J by 3 bases, with 13 bases between them. The CDR3 loop is CASSLAGRRYEQYF. The CDR3 DNA is TGTGCCAGCAGCCTCGCGGGGCGGCGCTACGAGCAGTACTTC.

In its sample, this clone is medium-sized (0.01 to 0.1%). The chain couples TRBV20-1 to TRBJ2-3; D is undetermined. The CDR3 has 14 amino acids. In germline, CDR1 is DFQATT, CDR2 SNEGSKA (reference sequence). V was cut by 1 base and J by 2 bases, with 10 bases left in between. CDR3 amino acids: CSARGQGHTDTQYF. The DNA of the CDR3 is TGCAGTGCTAGAGGTCAAGGGCACACAGATACGCAGTATTTT.

The chain recombines TRBV9 with TRBJ2-4; D is undetermined. CDR3 length equals 14 residues. Trimming pared 4 bases from V and 15 bases from J, leaving 23 bases between. Per germline, CDR1 SGDLS and CDR2 YYNGEE. The chain's CDR3 is CASSPSAPQLGLYF. For the CDR3, the DNA is TGTGCCAGCAGCCCGAGTGCCCCTCAGCTGGGTTTGTACTTC. The whole variable domain, remainder taken from reference TRBV9 and TRBJ2-4, is DSGVTQTPKHLITATGQRVTLRCSPRSGDLSVYWYQQSLDQGLQFLIQYYNGEERAKGNILERFSAQQFPDLHSELNLSSLELGDSALYFCASSPSAPQLGLYFGAGTRLSVL.

The chain carries TRBV30 and TRBJ1-5; 9 nucleotides line up with TRBD1. Germline values: CDR1 GTSNPN, CDR2 SVGIG (reference sequence). The CDR3 length is 14 residues. The V and J ends lost 4 bases and 7 bases, in that order; junction bases with no gene match: 8. The CDR3 spells CAWTYGTGNQPQHF. CDR3 in DNA: TGTGCCTGGACCTACGGGACAGGGAACCAGCCCCAGCATTTT.

This clone was found a few times. The genes are TRBV19 and TRBJ1-1; TRBD1 might be the D (5 bases). The CDR3 is 15 amino acids. Trimming stripped 3 bases from V and 4 bases from J, with 15 bases between. CDR1 and CDR2 from the germline V gene are LNHDA and SQIVND (reference sequence). The CDR3 DNA follows: TGTGCCAGTAGTATCGGGACTGGGGCGGGCACTGAAGCTTTCTTT. This translates into CASSIGTGAGTEAFF.

By proportion, this clone is large. The chain is built from TRBV29-1 and TRBJ2-1, with 11 positions matching TRBD2. With 0 bases clipped from V and 2 bases from J, the junction kept 3 bases outside the gene matches. This CDR3 has 16 amino acids. Germline assignment: CDR1 SQVTM and CDR2 ANQGSEA. CDR3 nucleotides: TGCAGCGTTGAAGATAGCGGGAGGGTCACCTACAATGAGCAGTTCTTC. This codes for CSVEDSGRVTYNEQFF.